The clone carrying this T cell receptor (beta chain) was counted only a few times. Generated by immunoSEQ multiplex PCR, the TCRdb table keeps only in-frame clones and is missing some. The top ten clones hold around 2.2% of a sample with tens of thousands of clones, approximately 90% of them seen once. This sample was taken from a study of blood T cell repertoires in COVID-19. Trimming at V came to 6 bases and at J to 0 bases, leaving 3 bases not matched to a gene. CDR1 MRHNA and CDR2 SNTAGT come from the germline V gene. This CDR3 comprises 15 residues. This sequence was found in a man aged 50-60 years with active COVID-19. The V gene is TRBV6-4, the J gene TRBJ2-1; 9 positions agree with TRBD2. Sequences were obtained from peripheral blood. The CDR3 sequence is CASRPRGGSYNEQFF. The CDR3 coding sequence is TGTGCCAGCAGACCGCGGGGGGGCTCCTACAATGAGCAGTTCTTC.